One sample yielded the 4 T cell receptor beta chains listed below, sequenced in a study of blood T cell repertoires in COVID-19. The method was immunoSEQ multiplex PCR; TCRdb's version includes in-frame clones alone and lacks a portion of them. The sample yields about 210,000 clones, about 76% seen once. The sample consisted of PBMCs or T cells enriched from blood (not recorded which). The source of these receptors is a woman aged 45-65 years with acute COVID-19.

J is TRBJ1-4 and V is TRBV16; 8 bases are a match to TRBD1. Germline V gene sequence: CDR1 KGHSY, CDR2 FQNENV. The V and J ends lost 1 base and 11 bases, in that order; junction bases with no gene match: 9. The CDR3 runs to 15 residues. CDR3 loop: CASSQLGTGLMKLFF. CDR3 DNA sequence: TGTGCCAGCAGCCAATTAGGGACAGGATTGATGAAACTGTTTTTT.

V and J are TRBV30 and TRBJ2-7; 14 bases line up with TRBD2. V was clipped by 0 bases and J by 4 bases; unmatched bases: 5. CDR3 length: 16 amino acids. The germline CDR1 and CDR2 sequences are GTSNPN and SVGIG (reference sequence). DNA for the CDR3: TGTGCCTGGAGTGTTATGAGGACTAGCGGGAGGTACGAGCAGTACTTC. Protein product: CAWSVMRTSGRYEQYF.

This clone was counted once. The chain combines TRBV29-1 with TRBJ2-5; 7 bases fit TRBD1. From germline, CDR1 is SQVTM and CDR2 ANQGSEA. The CDR3 spans 12 residues. Losses at the gene ends were 8 bases for V and 5 bases for J; bases not matched to a gene: 8. CDR3 coding DNA: TGCAGCTTTAGGATGGACAGGGAGACCCAGTACTTC. Its translation: CSFRMDRETQYF. Drawing the rest from reference TRBV29-1 and TRBJ2-5, the complete variable domain is SAVISQKPSRDICQRGTSLTIQCQVDSQVTMMFWYRQQPGQSLTLIATANQGSEATYESGFVIDKFPISRPNLTFSTLTVSNMSPEDSSIYLCSFRMDRETQYFGPGTRLLVL.

V gene TRBV20-1 combines with J gene TRBJ1-3; D call uncertain. This CDR3 spans 11 amino acids. The V and J ends lost 0 bases and 5 bases respectively, with 2 bases between them. The germline V gene has CDR1 DFQATT and CDR2 SNEGSKA (reference sequence). CDR3 loop: CSARDRNTIYF. The CDR3 bases are TGCAGTGCTAGAGACAGAAACACCATATATTTT.